Presented here are 17 T cell receptor beta chains from one specimen sequenced in a study of post-analysis software for immune sequencing data (dated by TCRdb to between 2014 and 2017). Overall results and qualifications from the work: Roughly 5 TRBV segments, including TRBV5-6, TRBV5-1 and TRBV20-1, were significantly more frequent in patients than controls.

The library was produced with PCR. Instrument used: Illumina HiSeq 2500. To reduce PCR and sequencing biases, unique molecular identifiers were built into the TCR beta cDNA libraries. TCRdb reworked the public reads: Q25 trimming with fastp, MiXCR clone assembly, productive beta chains retained. Duplicate CDR3 protein sequences are folded into a single record with the most common DNA and genes. Counted in this sample were 700,000 to 800,000 distinct CDR3 sequences; roughly 29% of them appeared once. The top ten constitute roughly 0.53% of the sample. Their antigens remain unidentified. Sequencing was carried out using blood. Every receptor here comes from a girl aged 10-17 years with multiple sclerosis.

This clonotype has a count of ten or more. In DNA form, the CDR3 reads TGTGCCAGCAGCTTCCCAGATAACTATGGCTACACCTTC. Protein: CASSFPDNYGYTF. The gene calls are TRBV7-9 and TRBJ1-2; no reliable D call. This CDR3 has 13 residues. Germline values: CDR1 SEHNR, CDR2 FQNEAQ (reference sequence). Trimming left V 3 bases short and J 1 base short, with 6 bases between.

The chain joins TRBV6-1 to TRBJ2-1; 15 nucleotides line up with TRBD2. This CDR3 has 22 amino acids. The V gene end was trimmed by 5 bases and the J gene end by 4 bases; junction bases not matched to a gene: 21. Germline loops: CDR1 MNHNS, CDR2 SASEGT. CDR3 in DNA: TGTGCCAGCAGTCAAACTCCGCCAGGGTGGACTAGCGGGAGGGTTCGGTACAATGAGCAGTTCTTC. Translating gives CASSQTPPGWTSGRVRYNEQFF.

This clonotype showed up just a few times. CDR3 DNA: TGCAGTGCTAGACCCAAAATCGGTCAGCCCCAGCATTTT. This translates into CSARPKIGQPQHF. The rearrangement joins TRBV20-1 to TRBJ1-5; D ambiguous. The germline V gene encodes CDR1 DFQATT and CDR2 SNEGSKA (reference sequence). The V end lost 2 bases, the J end lost 6 bases, and 11 bases lay between the germline ends. The CDR3 has 13 residues.

J is TRBJ2-3 and V is TRBV20-1; 11 nucleotides line up with TRBD2. CDR1 and CDR2 (germline): DFQATT, SNEGSKA (reference sequence). The V and J ends lost 6 bases and 4 bases, in that order; junction bases with no gene match: 9. This CDR3 comprises 15 residues. DNA for the CDR3: TGCAGTGCCAGCCCACTAGCGGGAGACGCAGATACGCAGTATTTT. Translating gives CSASPLAGDADTQYF.

This sequence joins TRBV7-2 and TRBJ2-4, with D possibly matching TRBD1 (6 bases). The CDR3 runs to 16 residues. Germline assignment: CDR1 SGHTA and CDR2 FQGNSA. The V and J ends lost 7 bases and 0 bases respectively, with 16 bases between them. The CDR3 coding sequence is TGTGCCAGCACCCTCTCAGGGGTGGGAGCCAAAAACATTCAGTACTTC. Translation: CASTLSGVGAKNIQYF. The complete variable domain, with remaining parts taken from reference TRBV7-2 and TRBJ2-4, reads GAGVSQSPSNKVTEKGKDVELRCDPISGHTALYWYRQSLGQGLEFLIYFQGNSAPDKSGLPSDRFSAERTGGSVSTLTIQRTQQEDSAVYLCASTLSGVGAKNIQYFGAGTRLSVL.

The chain has TRBV6-5 and TRBJ2-3; D unclear. V lost 5 bases to trimming and J lost 5 bases, with 17 bases between them. In germline, CDR1 is MNHEY, CDR2 SVGAGI. The CDR3 is 15 residues long. In DNA, the CDR3 is TGTGCCAGCAGTGAGAATTCGAAGGGAAAAGATACGCAGTATTTT. This translates into CASSENSKGKDTQYF.

This clonotype appeared a single time. The rearrangement uses TRBV20-1 and TRBJ2-5; TRBD2 agrees at 10 bases. V trimming: 5 bases; J trimming: 2 bases; junction bases outside the gene matches: 5. The V gene's germline CDR1 is DFQATT and CDR2 SNEGSKA (reference sequence). The CDR3 is made up of 14 amino acids. This chain's CDR3 is CSAPGLAVQETQYF. The CDR3 DNA reads as TGCAGTGCTCCAGGACTAGCGGTTCAAGAGACCCAGTACTTC.

Worth noting for this clonotype: A clone one base away is much larger, so this may be a read error. The gene calls are TRBV5-1 and TRBJ2-5; 10 bases line up with TRBD1. The assigned J gene may be wrong: the sequence end matches TRBJ2-7 better. CDR3 length: 15 residues. The germline V gene has CDR1 SGHRS and CDR2 YFSETQ. CDR3 bases: TGCGTCAGCAGCTTGGCCGGGACAGGGGTCTACGAGCAGTACTTC. It is translated as CVSSLAGTGVYEQYF.

The genes are TRBV20-1 and TRBJ2-7; the match to TRBD2 covers 9 bases. The V gene's germline CDR1 is DFQATT and CDR2 SNEGSKA (reference sequence). The CDR3 extends over 17 amino acids. V dropped 3 bases and J dropped 5; count of bases not matched to a gene: 17. The CDR3 reads CSASEGGGRADSNEQYF. CDR3 coding DNA: TGCAGTGCTAGTGAGGGCGGCGGGAGGGCCGACAGCAACGAGCAGTACTTC.

The J gene is TRBJ1-5, the V gene TRBV28; D gene uncertain. Trimming stripped 4 bases from V and 8 bases from J, with 12 bases between. The CDR3 length is 13 residues. The germline V gene has CDR1 MDHEN and CDR2 SYDVKM. The CDR3 DNA sequence: TGTGCCAGCAGTTGGGGTTTAAAGGAGCCCCAGCATTTT. It is translated as CASSWGLKEPQHF.

In its sample, this clonotype was seen a few times. V and J are TRBV5-1 and TRBJ1-1, with D possibly TRBD1 on 6 matching bases. The CDR3 loop spans 19 amino acids. CDR1 and CDR2 (germline): SGHRS, YFSETQ. Trimming shortened V by 6 bases and J by 3 bases, and 30 bases separated the two germline ends. CDR3: CASNLRPGQRGGWDTEAFF. CDR3 DNA: TGCGCCAGCAACTTACGACCGGGACAACGGGGGGGTTGGGACACTGAAGCTTTCTTT.

This chain uses TRBV11-3 with TRBJ2-2; D not resolved. CDR3 length: 15 residues. The germline V gene encodes CDR1 SGHNT and CDR2 YENEEA. Trimming took 5 bases from V and 2 from J, leaving 12 bases between them. This CDR3 is CASSPRLANTGELFF. In DNA, the CDR3 is TGTGCCAGCAGCCCTCGGTTGGCAAACACCGGGGAGCTGTTTTTT.

This clonotype was seen only a few times. The rearrangement links TRBV4-1 to TRBJ2-2; 9 nucleotides align to TRBD1. Germline V gene sequence: CDR1 MGHRA, CDR2 YSYEKL. This CDR3 comprises 16 residues. Germline trimming cut 4 bases from V and 4 bases from J; bases unmatched to any gene: 7. Written as DNA, the CDR3 is TGCGCCAGCAGCCGGCCGGGACAGGGTTTCACCGGGGAGCTGTTTTTT. As protein: CASSRPGQGFTGELFF.

This chain links TRBV5-1 with TRBJ2-1, with 10 bases that match TRBD1. This CDR3 has 17 residues. The V and J ends lost 4 bases and 0 bases, in that order; junction bases with no gene match: 7. Germline V gene data show CDR1 as SGHRS and CDR2 as YFSETQ. CDR3 in DNA: TGCGCCAGCAGCGGCGGGACAGGGGACCTCTCCTACAATGAGCAGTTCTTC. Protein product: CASSGGTGDLSYNEQFF.

Only a few counts were recorded for this clonotype. The rearrangement links TRBV6-6 to TRBJ2-1; D is uncertain. The CDR3 totals 11 residues. Germline assignment: CDR1 MNHNY and CDR2 SVGAGI (reference sequence). V shed 5 bases and J shed 12 bases, with 11 bases lying between them. CDR3 region: CASSQATGQFF. The CDR3 region has the DNA TGTGCCAGCAGTCAAGCCACGGGGCAGTTCTTC.

This clonotype appeared a few times. The V and J genes are TRBV28 and TRBJ2-6, with D tentatively TRBD2 (5 bases). CDR1 is MDHEN and CDR2 is SYDVKM in the germline V gene. V was cut by 8 bases and J by 2 bases, with 22 bases left in between. The CDR3 covers 18 residues. CDR3 loop: CASAVGGPTRPGANVLTF. The DNA of the CDR3 is TGTGCCAGCGCCGTTGGAGGACCGACCCGTCCTGGGGCCAACGTCCTGACTTTC. Combining the CDR3 with reference TRBV28 and TRBJ2-6 gives the whole variable domain DVKVTQSSRYLVKRTGEKVFLECVQDMDHENMFWYRQDPGLGLRLIYFSYDVKMKEKGDIPEGYSVSREKKERFSLILESASTNQTSMYLCASAVGGPTRPGANVLTFGAGSRLTVL.

This clonotype was seen more than once but under ten times. V usage is TRBV15 and J usage is TRBJ2-7; D remains ambiguous. Germline V gene data show CDR1 as LNHNV and CDR2 as YYDKDF (reference sequence). Trimming took off 9 bases at V and 0 bases at J, with 12 bases between the two ends. This CDR3 region has 13 residues. CDR3 DNA sequence: TGTGCCACGTCGACACGGAACTCCTACGAGCAGTACTTC. This translates into CATSTRNSYEQYF.